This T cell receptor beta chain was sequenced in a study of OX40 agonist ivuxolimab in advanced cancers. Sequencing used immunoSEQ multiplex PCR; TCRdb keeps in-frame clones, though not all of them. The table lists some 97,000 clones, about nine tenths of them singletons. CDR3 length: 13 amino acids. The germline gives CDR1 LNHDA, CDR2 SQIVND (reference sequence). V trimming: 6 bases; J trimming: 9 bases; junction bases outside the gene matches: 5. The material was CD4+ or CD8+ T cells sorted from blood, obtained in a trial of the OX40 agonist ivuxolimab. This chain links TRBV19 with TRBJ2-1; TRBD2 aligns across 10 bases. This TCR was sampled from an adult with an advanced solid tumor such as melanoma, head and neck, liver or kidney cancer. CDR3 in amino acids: CASRGGTSVEQFF. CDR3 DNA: TGTGCCAGTAGGGGAGGGACTAGCGTTGAGCAGTTCTTC. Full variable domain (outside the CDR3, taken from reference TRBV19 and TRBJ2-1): DGGITQSPKYLFRKEGQNVTLSCEQNLNHDAMYWYRQDPGQGLRLIYYSQIVNDFQKGDIAEGYSVSREKKESFPLTVTSAQKNPTAFYLCASRGGTSVEQFFGPGTRLTVL.